A selection of T cell receptor beta chains follows, all from one sample in a study of T-cell reconstitution after alpha-beta-depleted transplantation in children. TCRdb called the PCR reads again in MiXCR, with one record for every CDR3 protein. The sample carries about 130,000 distinct CDR3 sequences, roughly 10% recorded once. The sample here was PBMCs, mostly from graft donor cells, taken 180 days after TCRalphabeta/CD19-depleted stem cell transplant. The receptors come from a girl under three years old who had a stem cell transplant for combined immunodeficiency, so the T cells may come from the graft donor. Both conserved end residues are part of each CDR3. Fields, in order: clone size, V gene, J gene, D gene, CDR3 protein, CDR3 DNA. D genes are given only for firm matches. Not all rows give a size; the values are once, few, many and, for expanded clones, a class.

many,TRBV7-2,TRBJ2-7,TRBD2,CASSLYRLAGTYEQYF,TGTGCCAGCAGCTTGTACAGACTAGCGGGAACCTACGAGCAGTACTTC
many,TRBV12-3/TRBV12-4,TRBJ1-4,-,CASRAGWGLNEKLFF,TGTGCCAGCAGGGCCGGTTGGGGGCTAAATGAAAAACTGTTTTTT
-,TRBV10-2,TRBJ1-1,TRBD1,CASSAQGAGTEAFF,TGCGCCAGCAGTGCACAGGGGGCCGGCACTGAAGCTTTCTTT
-,TRBV5-1,TRBJ2-5,-,CASSWRETQYF,TGCGCCAGCAGCTGGAGGGAGACCCAGTACTTC
few,TRBV20-1,TRBJ2-6,-,CSADRSGANVLTF,TGCAGTGCCGACCGCTCTGGGGCCAACGTCCTGACTTTC
few,TRBV11-2,TRBJ2-7,TRBD2,CASSLGWLAGVDPYEQYF,TGTGCCAGCAGCTTAGGGTGGCTAGCGGGAGTGGACCCCTACGAGCAGTACTTC
few,TRBV6-2/TRBV6-3,TRBJ2-2,TRBD2,CASGGGGKVDTGELFF,TGTGCCAGCGGAGGCGGGGGGAAAGTGGACACCGGGGAGCTGTTTTTT
-,TRBV28,TRBJ1-2,TRBD1,CASCGQANYGYTF,TGTGCCAGCTGCGGACAGGCAAACTATGGCTACACCTTC
-,TRBV7-9,TRBJ2-1,-,CASSLVAGEQFF,TGTGCCAGCAGCTTAGTTGCAGGCGAGCAGTTCTTC
-,TRBV7-9,TRBJ2-7,TRBD2,CASSTGLAGPYEQYF,TGTGCCAGCAGCACTGGACTAGCGGGGCCCTACGAGCAGTACTTC
few,TRBV6-5,TRBJ1-6,TRBD1,CASSYSRVTGVYNSPLHF,TGTGCCAGCAGTTACTCGAGAGTGACAGGGGTTTATAATTCACCCCTCCACTTT
-,TRBV20-1,TRBJ2-1,TRBD2,CSAGSGLAGIISYNEQFF,TGCAGTGCTGGGTCGGGACTAGCGGGGATTATCTCCTACAATGAGCAGTTCTTC
-,TRBV4-3,TRBJ2-2,-,CASSQGAPNTGELFF,TGCGCCAGCAGCCAGGGGGCGCCGAACACCGGGGAGCTGTTTTTT
few,TRBV5-4,TRBJ2-5,-,CASSSPGQLKETQYF,TGTGCCAGCAGTTCCCCGGGACAACTAAAAGAGACCCAGTACTTC
-,TRBV7-2,TRBJ2-3,-,CASSLSWARTDTQYF,TGTGCCAGCAGCTTAAGTTGGGCCCGAACGGATACGCAGTATTTT
few,TRBV5-1,TRBJ2-2,-,CASSWDQNTGELFF,TGCGCCAGCAGCTGGGACCAAAACACCGGGGAGCTGTTTTTT
-,TRBV6-5,TRBJ2-7,-,CASSSGPYYEQYF,TGTGCCAGCAGTTCGGGACCCTACTACGAGCAGTACTTC
few,TRBV5-1,TRBJ2-7,TRBD2,CASSLEGLAAEQYF,TGCGCCAGCAGCTTGGAGGGACTAGCAGCCGAGCAGTACTTC
-,TRBV5-1,TRBJ2-2,-,CANSLLAGFHTGELFF,TGCGCCAACAGCCTCTTAGCCGGTTTCCACACCGGGGAGCTGTTTTTT
-,TRBV7-2,TRBJ1-6,-,CASSLVGVSYNSPLHF,TGTGCCAGCAGCTTAGTAGGGGTCTCCTATAATTCACCCCTCCACTTT
once,TRBV29-1,TRBJ2-3,-,CSVERGREVADTQYF,TGCAGCGTTGAGCGTGGCAGGGAGGTCGCAGATACGCAGTATTTT
many,TRBV5-1,TRBJ1-6,-,CASSLGGSHEALHF,TGCGCCAGCAGCTTGGGAGGTTCCCATGAGGCCCTCCACTTT
few,TRBV7-9,TRBJ1-2,-,CASSLPGVDGYTF,TGTGCCAGCAGCTTACCCGGGGTGGATGGCTACACCTTC
few,TRBV7-9,TRBJ1-1,-,CASSSPGLGTEAFF,TGTGCCAGCAGCTCGCCCGGCTTGGGGACTGAAGCTTTCTTT
-,TRBV7-3,TRBJ2-2,TRBD1,CASSQLTGLAGELFF,TGTGCCAGCAGCCAACTGACAGGGTTGGCCGGGGAGCTGTTTTTT
-,TRBV5-1,TRBJ1-6,-,CASSLMGNNSPLHF,TGCGCCAGCAGCTTGATGGGCAATAATTCACCCCTCCACTTT
-,TRBV3-1,TRBJ1-4,-,CASSHGAEEKLFF,TGTGCCAGCAGCCACGGGGCAGAGGAAAAACTGTTTTTT
-,TRBV10-3,TRBJ2-7,TRBD1,CAISAGQGSYEQYF,TGTGCCATCAGTGCGGGACAGGGGTCCTACGAGCAGTACTTC
-,TRBV7-2,TRBJ2-1,-,CASSLAGDHNEQFF,TGTGCCAGCAGCTTAGCAGGGGACCACAATGAGCAGTTCTTC
-,TRBV5-1,TRBJ2-4,TRBD1,CASSLMAQGLAKNIQYF,TGCGCCAGCAGCTTGATGGCACAGGGGCTAGCCAAAAACATTCAGTACTTC
few,TRBV12-3/TRBV12-4,TRBJ1-6,TRBD1,CASSSGTGLRSPLHF,TGTGCCAGCAGTTCGGGGACAGGCCTGAGGTCACCCCTCCACTTT
many,TRBV20-1,TRBJ2-1,-,CSARGGRGPVFYNEQFF,TGCAGTGCTAGAGGAGGCCGGGGCCCCGTTTTCTACAATGAGCAGTTCTTC
-,TRBV10-3,TRBJ2-7,TRBD2,CAISPRLAGDYEQYF,TGTGCCATCAGTCCCAGACTAGCGGGGGACTACGAGCAGTACTTC
many,TRBV20-1,TRBJ2-3,-,CSASFSTDTQYF,TGCAGTGCTAGTTTCAGCACAGATACGCAGTATTTT
few,TRBV29-1,TRBJ2-6,-,CSVRSGANVLTF,TGCAGCGTTAGATCCGGGGCCAACGTCCTGACTTTC
few,TRBV7-8,TRBJ1-2,-,CASSLEFGGPTSYGYTF,TGTGCCAGCAGCTTAGAGTTCGGGGGGCCAACGTCGTATGGCTACACCTTC
many,TRBV7-2,TRBJ1-5,-,CASSFTGYQPQHF,TGTGCCAGCAGTTTTACAGGGTATCAGCCCCAGCATTTT
-,TRBV20-1,TRBJ2-1,TRBD2,CSARVPGGYNEQFF,TGCAGTGCTAGAGTCCCCGGGGGGTACAATGAGCAGTTCTTC